One and the same sample provided the 18 T cell receptor beta chains below, sequenced in a study of identical twins. TCRdb re-derived calls from the 5' RACE reads in MiXCR, one entry per CDR3 protein. The sample has roughly 750,000 distinct CDR3 sequences, less than 25% seen once. This sample was also put to use in a study of T cells expressing NK-cell markers.

Sequencing was performed on PBMCs. These receptor sequences come from a woman aged 18 to 35 in good health.

This clonotype was observed a few times. This sequence joins TRBV6-1 and TRBJ2-7, with D perhaps TRBD1 (7 bases). Deletions cut 3 bases from V and 2 bases from J, with 14 bases between. The germline V gene has CDR1 MNHNS and CDR2 SASEGT. The CDR3 contains 15 residues. CDR3 in amino acids: CASSEWQGGAYEQYF. CDR3 DNA: TGTGCCAGCAGTGAGTGGCAGGGGGGAGCCTACGAGCAGTACTTC.

This clonotype came up many times. The chain couples TRBV6-6 to TRBJ1-1; 7 nucleotides match TRBD1. V was clipped by 11 bases and J by 4 bases; unmatched bases: 10. This CDR3 comprises 13 residues. Germline CDR1 is MNHNY and CDR2 is SVGAGI (reference sequence). CDR3 in DNA: TGTGCCGCCAGAGACAGGGTCGGCACTGAAGCTTTCTTT. Protein: CAARDRVGTEAFF.

This clonotype was counted a few times. The chain couples TRBV6-1 to TRBJ2-1, with TRBD2 matching 11 bases. Germline lookup yields CDR1 MNHNS and CDR2 SASEGT. The length of the CDR3 is 15 residues. The J segment lost 12 bases and the V segment lost 7 bases, leaving 14 bases of the junction unmatched. DNA of the CDR3: TGTGCCAGCACCGACGGTAGCGGGAGGGCCTTGCCGCAGTTCTTC. It specifies CASTDGSGRALPQFF.

This clonotype was found a few times. This chain links TRBV20-1 with TRBJ2-7, with 7 bases identical to TRBD1. V shed 4 bases, J shed 0 bases, and the junction held 3 bases outside the gene matches. The germline V gene encodes CDR1 DFQATT and CDR2 SNEGSKA (reference sequence). This CDR3 has 13 amino acids. CDR3 bases: TGCAGTGCTACCGGGACAGCCTCCTACGAGCAGTACTTC. Encoded protein: CSATGTASYEQYF.

This clonotype was counted only a few times. The chain carries TRBV6-5 and TRBJ2-5; 7 nucleotides match TRBD2. The CDR3 covers 15 residues. The ends lost 2 bases at V and 4 bases at J; junction bases unmatched: 7. Germline-derived CDR1 and CDR2 are MNHEY and SVGAGI. The CDR3 loop is CASSYRPGRAETQYF. CDR3 nucleotide sequence: TGTGCCAGCAGTTACCGGCCTGGGAGGGCAGAGACCCAGTACTTC.

The J gene is TRBJ2-1, the V gene TRBV20-1; 8 nucleotides agree with TRBD2. Germline V gene data show CDR1 as DFQATT and CDR2 as SNEGSKA (reference sequence). The CDR3 has 16 residues. With 0 bases clipped from V and 5 bases from J, the junction kept 9 bases outside the gene matches. This CDR3 is CSARDLRTSTNNEQFF. CDR3 nucleotides: TGCAGTGCTAGAGATTTGAGGACTAGCACCAACAATGAGCAGTTCTTC.

This clonotype has only a few counts. The chain combines TRBV20-1 with TRBJ1-6, with TRBD1 as a possible D gene (6 bases). Germline values: CDR1 DFQATT, CDR2 SNEGSKA (reference sequence). V dropped 2 bases and J dropped 9 bases, with 17 bases sitting between them. This CDR3 has 15 amino acids. This CDR3 is CSARPQGPTGSPLHF. The CDR3 DNA reads as TGCAGTGCTAGACCACAGGGACCTACAGGTTCACCCCTCCACTTT.

There are many counts of this clonotype. The V gene is TRBV7-2, the J gene TRBJ1-3, with a possible D match to TRBD1 (6 bases). This CDR3 has 16 residues. The germline V and J ends were trimmed by 2 bases and 4 bases, with 15 bases remaining between them. CDR1 is SGHTA and CDR2 is FQGNSA in the germline V gene. CDR3 sequence reads: CASSLRTGAAGNTIYF. The CDR3 DNA reads TGTGCCAGCAGCTTACGGACGGGGGCGGCGGGAAACACCATATATTTT.

J is TRBJ2-7 and V is TRBV5-1; D ambiguous. CDR1 is SGHRS, CDR2 YFSETQ, per germline. This CDR3 comprises 14 residues. The V end was cut by 4 bases, the J end by 0 bases, with 11 bases between. The CDR3 sequence is CASSLRRPSYEQYF. The CDR3, as DNA: TGCGCCAGCAGCCTCCGAAGACCCTCCTACGAGCAGTACTTC. The full variable domain, in which reference TRBV5-1 and TRBJ2-7 provide the parts outside the CDR3, is KAGVTQTPRYLIKTRGQQVTLSCSPISGHRSVSWYQQTPGQGLQFLFEYFSETQRNKGNFPGRFSGRQFSNSRSEMNVSTLELGDSALYLCASSLRRPSYEQYFGPGTRLTVT.

The gene calls are TRBV20-1 and TRBJ2-7; a weak D match, TRBD2 (5 bases). From germline, CDR1 is DFQATT and CDR2 SNEGSKA (reference sequence). The CDR3 length is 13 residues. Trimming removed 3 bases at V and 2 bases at J, with 11 bases between. CDR3 region: CSARGVIPYEQYF. DNA of the CDR3: TGCAGTGCTAGGGGAGTTATTCCCTACGAGCAGTACTTC.

The chain uses TRBV5-8 and TRBJ2-3; 8 nucleotides line up with TRBD2. V gave up 6 bases and J gave up 4 bases; unmatched junction bases: 10. The CDR3 has 15 residues. CDR1 is SGHTS, CDR2 YDEGEE, per germline. CDR3: CASTRATSVADTQYF. The CDR3 coding sequence is TGTGCCAGCACCCGCGCGACTAGCGTAGCAGATACGCAGTATTTT.

This clonotype has a handful of counts. V usage is TRBV4-3 and J usage is TRBJ2-2; D gene ambiguous. The CDR3 spans 15 residues. V was cut by 4 bases and J by 2 bases, with 11 bases left in between. Germline V lookup: CDR1 LGHNA, CDR2 YSLEER. The CDR3 DNA is TGCGCCAGCAGCCCGAGGCATAGTAACACCGGGGAGCTGTTTTTT. Translation gives CASSPRHSNTGELFF.

This clonotype was found a few times. The chain employs TRBV2 and TRBJ2-7; the match to TRBD2 covers 10 bases. The CDR3 contains 15 residues. CDR1 is SNHLY and CDR2 is FYNNEI in the germline V gene. V was clipped by 9 bases and J by 3 bases; unmatched bases: 11. Written as DNA, the CDR3 is TGTGCCAGTTGGGAGCGGGAGGGGAGGTACTACGAGCAGTACTTC. It encodes CASWEREGRYYEQYF.

The V gene is TRBV25-1, the J gene TRBJ2-5; D may correspond to TRBD1 or TRBD2 (5 bases each). The ends were cut back, 5 bases at V and 4 bases at J, with 17 bases in the middle. Germline CDR1 reads MGHDK; CDR2 reads SYGVNS. The CDR3 has 15 amino acids. The DNA of the CDR3 is TGTGCCAGCAGTCAAGGGGCTTGGGGGTTAGAGACCCAGTACTTC. This gives the protein CASSQGAWGLETQYF.

This clonotype has a count of ten or more. This rearrangement joins TRBV7-8 to TRBJ2-7; a possible D gene is TRBD2 (5 bases). V was clipped by 8 bases and J by 3 bases, with 8 bases between them. The CDR3 totals 11 residues. Germline CDR1 reads SGHVS; CDR2 reads FQNEAQ. The CDR3 spells CASGGSYEQYF. The CDR3 nucleotides are TGTGCCAGCGGTGGGAGCTACGAGCAGTACTTC.

In this sample, this clonotype turned up once. This sequence may be a read error, since a much larger clone differs from it by one base. This chain uses TRBV5-1 with TRBJ1-1; D remains ambiguous. The CDR3 runs to 13 residues. Germline CDR1 is SGHRS and CDR2 is YFSETQ. V was pared by 3 bases and J by 1 base, with 7 bases between. The CDR3 sequence is CASSYRKNTEAFF. In DNA form, the CDR3 reads TGCGCCAGCAGCTACCGGAAGAACACTGAAGCTTTCTTT.

This clonotype was picked up a small number of times. The V and J genes are TRBV20-1 and TRBJ2-3, with a weak D call TRBD2 (6 bases). The V gene's germline CDR1 is DFQATT and CDR2 SNEGSKA (reference sequence). V was trimmed by 0 bases and J by 2 bases, leaving 15 bases between them. The CDR3 totals 16 residues. This CDR3 reads CSARDTRTTSTDTQYF. DNA of the CDR3: TGCAGTGCTAGAGACACACGGACTACTTCCACAGATACGCAGTATTTT.

This clonotype has just a few counts. The chain has TRBV7-9 and TRBJ1-2; no reliable D call. The germline gives CDR1 SEHNR, CDR2 FQNEAQ (reference sequence). With 8 bases removed from V and 8 bases from J, the gap between germline ends came to 12 bases. The CDR3 has 11 residues. Written as DNA, the CDR3 is TGTGCCAGCTCCGTCCGGACCGGCTACACCTTC. Its translation is CASSVRTGYTF.